Sequencing of this T cell receptor beta chain was carried out in a study of cytomegalovirus exposure and HLA in healthy donors. This clone showed up just once. Sequencing was performed with immunoSEQ multiplex PCR; in TCRdb, only in-frame clones are kept and a portion is missing. This repertoire shows some 150,000 clones, roughly 89% found once; its top ten account for about 3.1%. Germline loops: CDR1 MDHEN, CDR2 SYDVKM. The V end was cut by 3 bases, the J end by 5 bases, with 13 bases between. The CDR3 has 14 amino acids. The genes are TRBV28 and TRBJ1-2, with unresolved D. Sequencing was carried out using PBMCs. This receptor was obtained from a woman aged 18-30 years in good health and CMV-seropositive. This chain's CDR3 is CASSFMGREYGYTF. The CDR3 bases are TGTGCCAGCAGTTTCATGGGGAGGGAATATGGCTACACCTTC.